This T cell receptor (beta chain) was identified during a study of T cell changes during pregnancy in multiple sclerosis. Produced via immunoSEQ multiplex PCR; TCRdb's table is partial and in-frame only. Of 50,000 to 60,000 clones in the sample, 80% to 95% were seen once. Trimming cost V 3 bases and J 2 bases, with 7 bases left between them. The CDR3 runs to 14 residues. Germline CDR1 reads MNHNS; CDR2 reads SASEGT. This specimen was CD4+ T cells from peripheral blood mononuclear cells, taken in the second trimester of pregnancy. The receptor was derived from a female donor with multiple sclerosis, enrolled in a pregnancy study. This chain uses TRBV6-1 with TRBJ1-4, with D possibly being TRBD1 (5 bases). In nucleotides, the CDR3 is TGTGCCAGCAGTGATCGGGGGACTAATGAAAAACTGTTTTTT. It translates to CASSDRGTNEKLFF.